This T cell receptor (beta chain) was observed in a study of cytomegalovirus exposure and HLA in healthy donors. Overall study: The same platform as the 666 first-cohort repertoires was used for the 90 to 150 validation repertoires, a later analysis reported. Findings and limits, study-wide: Specific recognition of CMV antigens was confirmed in vitro for a few chains (all CMV-associated). Altogether, some 170 TCR beta chains were recorded as cytomegalovirus-associated. The tendency of first-cohort TCR clusters to co-occur in the 120 or so validation repertoires was identified by a subsequent analysis.

As concerns this clone: Its target is unknown.

Some clones are missing from TCRdb's copy, which holds only in-frame ones; the method was immunoSEQ multiplex PCR. The sample includes about 140,000 clones, roughly 86% of them seen just once. The clonotype was recovered from a man between 18 and 35 years old in good health and CMV-seropositive. What was sequenced was PBMCs.

The CDR3 spells CASSSWGAHEQYF. In DNA, the CDR3 is TGTGCCAGCAGTTCCTGGGGAGCCCACGAGCAGTACTTC. V gene TRBV6-6 combines with J gene TRBJ2-7; D perhaps matches TRBD2 (5 bases). Trimming took off 4 bases at V and 5 bases at J, with 12 bases between the two ends. The CDR3 contains 13 residues. Germline-derived CDR1 and CDR2 are MNHNY and SVGAGI (reference sequence).